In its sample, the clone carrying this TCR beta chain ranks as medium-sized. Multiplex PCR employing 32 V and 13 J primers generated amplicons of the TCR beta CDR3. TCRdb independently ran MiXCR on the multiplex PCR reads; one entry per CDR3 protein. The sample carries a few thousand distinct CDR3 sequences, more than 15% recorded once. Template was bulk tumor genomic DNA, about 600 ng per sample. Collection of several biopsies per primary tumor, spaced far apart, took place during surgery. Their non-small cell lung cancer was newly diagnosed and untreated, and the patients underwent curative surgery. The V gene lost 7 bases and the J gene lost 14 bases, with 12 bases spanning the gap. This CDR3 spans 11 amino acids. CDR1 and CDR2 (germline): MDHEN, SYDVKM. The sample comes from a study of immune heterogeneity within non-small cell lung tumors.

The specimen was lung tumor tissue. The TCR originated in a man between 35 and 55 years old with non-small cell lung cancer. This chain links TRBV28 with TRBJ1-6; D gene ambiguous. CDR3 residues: CASNGRGTLHF. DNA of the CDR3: TGTGCCAGCAATGGGCGGGGAACCCTCCACTTT. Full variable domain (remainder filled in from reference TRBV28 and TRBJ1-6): DVKVTQSSRYLVKRTGEKVFLECVQDMDHENMFWYRQDPGLGLRLIYFSYDVKMKEKGDIPEGYSVSREKKERFSLILESASTNQTSMYLCASNGRGTLHFGNGTRLTVT.